This entry concerns a single T cell receptor (beta chain). This sample was included in a study of CD8 T cells in Susac syndrome. Stable or active relapsing-remitting multiple sclerosis, untreated and meeting revised McDonald criteria, defined the controls. TEMRA cells were FACS-enriched, with CD8+ and CD4+ T cells isolated negatively. After removal of 5 bases from V and 5 bases from J, the junction contained 8 bases not matched to a gene. Germline V lookup: CDR1 PRHDT, CDR2 FYEKMQ (reference sequence). The CDR3 is 14 residues long. RNA in amounts of roughly 0.5 to 1 ug was reverse transcribed with random hexamers. Amplification of TCR beta CDR3 spanned 54 Vbeta and 13 Jbeta via immunoSEQ multiplex PCR. TCRdb recomputed calls from the immunoSEQ multiplex PCR reads with MiXCR, one row per CDR3 protein. The table has fewer than 250,000 distinct CDR3 sequences, roughly nine tenths seen once.

The rearrangement links TRBV13 to TRBJ1-1, with 7 bases aligning to TRBD1. The clonotype was recovered from a human donor with multiple sclerosis. The sequenced sample was CD8+ T cells from PBMCs. Here the CDR3 reads CASSATDRETEAFF. The DNA for the CDR3 is TGTGCCAGCAGCGCCACAGACAGGGAAACTGAAGCTTTCTTT.